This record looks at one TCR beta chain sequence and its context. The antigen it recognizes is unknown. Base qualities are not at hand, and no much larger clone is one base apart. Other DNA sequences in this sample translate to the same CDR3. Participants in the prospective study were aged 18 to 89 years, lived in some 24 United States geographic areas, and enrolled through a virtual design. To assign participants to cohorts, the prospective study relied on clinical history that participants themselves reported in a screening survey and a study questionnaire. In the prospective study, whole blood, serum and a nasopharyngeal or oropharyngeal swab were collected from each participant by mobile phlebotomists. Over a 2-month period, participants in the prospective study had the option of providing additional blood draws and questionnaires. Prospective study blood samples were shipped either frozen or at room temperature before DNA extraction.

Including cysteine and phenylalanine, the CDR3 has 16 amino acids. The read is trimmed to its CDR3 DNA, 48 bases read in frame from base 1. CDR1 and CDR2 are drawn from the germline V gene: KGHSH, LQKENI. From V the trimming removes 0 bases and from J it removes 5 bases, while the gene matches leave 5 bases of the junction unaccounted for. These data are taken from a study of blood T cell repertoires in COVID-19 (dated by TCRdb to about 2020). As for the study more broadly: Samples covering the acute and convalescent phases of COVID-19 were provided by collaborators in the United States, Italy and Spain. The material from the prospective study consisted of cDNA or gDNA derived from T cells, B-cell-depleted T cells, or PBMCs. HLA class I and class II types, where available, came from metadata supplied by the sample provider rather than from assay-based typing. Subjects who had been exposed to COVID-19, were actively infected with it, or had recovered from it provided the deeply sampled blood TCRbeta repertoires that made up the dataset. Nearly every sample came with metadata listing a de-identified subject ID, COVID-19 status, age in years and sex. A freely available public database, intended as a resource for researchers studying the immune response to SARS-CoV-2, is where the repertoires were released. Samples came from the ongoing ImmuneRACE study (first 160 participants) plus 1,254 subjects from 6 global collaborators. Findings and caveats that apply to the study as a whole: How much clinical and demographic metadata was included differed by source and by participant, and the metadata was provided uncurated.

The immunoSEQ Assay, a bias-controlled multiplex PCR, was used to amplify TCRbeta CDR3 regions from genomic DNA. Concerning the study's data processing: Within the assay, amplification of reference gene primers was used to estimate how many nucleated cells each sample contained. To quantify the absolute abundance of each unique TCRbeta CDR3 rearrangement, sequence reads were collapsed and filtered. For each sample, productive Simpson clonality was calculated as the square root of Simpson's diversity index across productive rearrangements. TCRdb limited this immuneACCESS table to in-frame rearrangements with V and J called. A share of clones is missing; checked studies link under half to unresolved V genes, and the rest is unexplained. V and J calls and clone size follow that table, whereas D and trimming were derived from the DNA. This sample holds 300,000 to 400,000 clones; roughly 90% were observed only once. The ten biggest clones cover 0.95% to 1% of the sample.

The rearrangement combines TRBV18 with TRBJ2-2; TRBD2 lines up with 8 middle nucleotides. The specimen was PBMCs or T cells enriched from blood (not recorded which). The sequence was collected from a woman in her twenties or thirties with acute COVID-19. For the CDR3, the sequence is CASSPPAGGRTGELFF. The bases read TGTGCCAGCTCACCACCGGCGGGGGGAAGGACCGGGGAGCTGTTTTTT.